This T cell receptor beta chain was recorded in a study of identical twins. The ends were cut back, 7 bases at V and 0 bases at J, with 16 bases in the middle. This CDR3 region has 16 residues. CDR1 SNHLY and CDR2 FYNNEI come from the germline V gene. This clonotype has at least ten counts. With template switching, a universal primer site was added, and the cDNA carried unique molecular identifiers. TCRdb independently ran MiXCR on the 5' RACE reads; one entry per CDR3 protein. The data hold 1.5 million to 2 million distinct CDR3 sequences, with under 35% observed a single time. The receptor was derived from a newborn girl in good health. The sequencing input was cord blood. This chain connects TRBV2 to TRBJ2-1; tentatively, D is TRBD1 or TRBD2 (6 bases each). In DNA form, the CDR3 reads TGTGCCAGCACCAAGTCGGGGGCCAGCTCCTACAATGAGCAGTTCTTC. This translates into CASTKSGASSYNEQFF.